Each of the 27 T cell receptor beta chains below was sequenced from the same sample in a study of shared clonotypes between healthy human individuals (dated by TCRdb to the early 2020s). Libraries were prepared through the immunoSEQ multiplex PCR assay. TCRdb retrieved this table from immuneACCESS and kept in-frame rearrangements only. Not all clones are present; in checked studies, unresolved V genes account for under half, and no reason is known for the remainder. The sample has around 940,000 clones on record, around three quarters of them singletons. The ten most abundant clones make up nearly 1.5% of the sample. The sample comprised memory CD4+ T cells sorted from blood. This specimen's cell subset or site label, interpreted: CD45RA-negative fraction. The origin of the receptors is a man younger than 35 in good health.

The CDR3 region has the DNA TGTGCCAGTAGTATTCGAAGGGCTAGCGGTTTCCAAGAGACCCAGTACTTC. Protein sequence: CASSIRRASGFQETQYF. The chain employs TRBV19 and TRBJ2-5, with 7 bases matching TRBD2. The CDR3 runs 17 residues. With V trimmed by 3 bases and J by 1 base, 11 bases remained unmatched. Germline CDR1 LNHDA, CDR2 SQIVND (reference sequence). Looking up the rest from reference TRBV19 and TRBJ2-5 gives the full variable domain: DGGITQSPKYLFRKEGQNVTLSCEQNLNHDAMYWYRQDPGQGLRLIYYSQIVNDFQKGDIAEGYSVSREKKESFPLTVTSAQKNPTAFYLCASSIRRASGFQETQYFGPGTRLLVL.

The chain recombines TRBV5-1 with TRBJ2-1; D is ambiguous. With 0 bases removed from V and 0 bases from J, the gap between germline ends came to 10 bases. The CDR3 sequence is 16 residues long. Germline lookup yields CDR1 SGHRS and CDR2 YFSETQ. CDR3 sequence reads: CASSLEAYSSYNEQFF. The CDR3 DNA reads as TGCGCCAGCAGCTTGGAAGCGTATAGCTCCTACAATGAGCAGTTCTTC.

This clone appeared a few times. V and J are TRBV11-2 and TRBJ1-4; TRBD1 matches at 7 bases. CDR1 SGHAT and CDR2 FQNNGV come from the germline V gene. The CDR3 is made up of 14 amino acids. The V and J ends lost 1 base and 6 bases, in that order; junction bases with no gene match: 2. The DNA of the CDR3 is TGTGCCAGCAGCTTAGGGACAGGTTATGAAAAACTGTTTTTT. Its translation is CASSLGTGYEKLFF.

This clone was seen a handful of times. The CDR3 DNA sequence: TGTGCCAGCAGCTTGGGGCGAGACACGAGAGGGTATGGCTACACCTTC. This translates into CASSLGRDTRGYGYTF. This chain uses TRBV5-4 with TRBJ1-2; no definite D call. The CDR3 contains 16 residues. The germline V gene has CDR1 SGHNT and CDR2 YYREEE (reference sequence). V dropped 0 bases and J dropped 5 bases, with 17 bases sitting between them. The full variable domain, completed using reference TRBV5-4 and TRBJ1-2, is ETGVTQSPTHLIKTRGQQVTLRCSSQSGHNTVSWYQQALGQGPQFIFQYYREEENGRGNFPPRFSGLQFPNYSSELNVNALELDDSALYLCASSLGRDTRGYGYTFGSGTRLTVV.

The CDR3 DNA follows: TGTGCCAGCAGCCACGGGATTATCTATGGCTACACCTTC. Protein: CASSHGIIYGYTF. This chain uses TRBV4-2 with TRBJ1-2; D remains ambiguous. Germline CDR1 and CDR2: LGHNA and YNFKEQ. V lost 3 bases and J lost 4, with 9 bases in between. This CDR3 spans 13 amino acids.

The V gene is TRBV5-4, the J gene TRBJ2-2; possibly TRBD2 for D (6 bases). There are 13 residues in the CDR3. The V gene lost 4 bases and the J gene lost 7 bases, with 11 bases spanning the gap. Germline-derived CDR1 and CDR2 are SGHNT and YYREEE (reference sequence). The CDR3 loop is CASSPRDGGELFF. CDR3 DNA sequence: TGTGCCAGCAGCCCGCGGGACGGCGGGGAGCTGTTTTTT. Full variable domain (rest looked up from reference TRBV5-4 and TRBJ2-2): ETGVTQSPTHLIKTRGQQVTLRCSSQSGHNTVSWYQQALGQGPQFIFQYYREEENGRGNFPPRFSGLQFPNYSSELNVNALELDDSALYLCASSPRDGGELFFGEGSRLTVL.

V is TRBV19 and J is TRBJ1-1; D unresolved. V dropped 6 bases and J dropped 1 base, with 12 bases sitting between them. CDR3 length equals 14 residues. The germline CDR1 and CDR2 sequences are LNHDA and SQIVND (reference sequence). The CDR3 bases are TGTGCCAGTAGGAAAAGTAGGACGAACACTGAAGCTTTCTTT. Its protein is CASRKSRTNTEAFF.

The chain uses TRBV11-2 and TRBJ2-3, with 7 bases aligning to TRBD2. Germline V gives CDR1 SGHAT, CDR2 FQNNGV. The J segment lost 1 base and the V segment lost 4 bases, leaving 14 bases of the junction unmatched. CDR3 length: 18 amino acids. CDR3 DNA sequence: TGTGCCAGCAGCTCCGCGGGGAGGGGCAGGATGGGCACAGATACGCAGTATTTT. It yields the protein CASSSAGRGRMGTDTQYF.

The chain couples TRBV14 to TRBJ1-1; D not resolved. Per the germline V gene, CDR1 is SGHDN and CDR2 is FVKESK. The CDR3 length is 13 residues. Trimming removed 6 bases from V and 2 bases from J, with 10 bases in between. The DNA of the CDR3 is TGTGCCAGCAGTCTTACTATCAACACTGAAGCTTTCTTT. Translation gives CASSLTINTEAFF.

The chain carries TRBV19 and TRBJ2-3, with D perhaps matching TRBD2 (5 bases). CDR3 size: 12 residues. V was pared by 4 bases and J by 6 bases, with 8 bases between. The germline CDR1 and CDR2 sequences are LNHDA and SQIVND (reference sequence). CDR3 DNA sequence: TGTGCCAGTAGTACCAGGAGGGATACGCAGTATTTT. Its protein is CASSTRRDTQYF.

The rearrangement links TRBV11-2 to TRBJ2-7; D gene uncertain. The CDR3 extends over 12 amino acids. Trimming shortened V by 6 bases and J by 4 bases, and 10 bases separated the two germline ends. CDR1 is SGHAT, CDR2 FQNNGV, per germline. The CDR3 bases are TGTGCCAGCAGTCCGAATGAATACGAGCAGTACTTC. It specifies CASSPNEYEQYF.

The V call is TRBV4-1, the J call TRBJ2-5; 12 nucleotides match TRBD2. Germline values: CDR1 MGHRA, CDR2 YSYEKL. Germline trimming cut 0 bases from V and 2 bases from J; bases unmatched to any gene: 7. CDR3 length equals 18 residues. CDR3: CASSQDTSSGRGQETQYF. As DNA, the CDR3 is TGCGCCAGCAGCCAAGATACCTCTAGCGGGAGGGGGCAAGAGACCCAGTACTTC.

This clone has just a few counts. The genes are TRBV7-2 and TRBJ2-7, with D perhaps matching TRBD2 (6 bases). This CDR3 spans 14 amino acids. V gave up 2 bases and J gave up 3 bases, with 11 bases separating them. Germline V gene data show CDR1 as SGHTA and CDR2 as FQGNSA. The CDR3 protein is CASSLTWRDYEQYF. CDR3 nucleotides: TGTGCCAGCAGCTTAACCTGGAGGGACTACGAGCAGTACTTC. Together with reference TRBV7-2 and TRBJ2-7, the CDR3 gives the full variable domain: GAGVSQSPSNKVTEKGKDVELRCDPISGHTALYWYRQSLGQGLEFLIYFQGNSAPDKSGLPSDRFSAERTGGSVSTLTIQRTQQEDSAVYLCASSLTWRDYEQYFGPGTRLTVT.

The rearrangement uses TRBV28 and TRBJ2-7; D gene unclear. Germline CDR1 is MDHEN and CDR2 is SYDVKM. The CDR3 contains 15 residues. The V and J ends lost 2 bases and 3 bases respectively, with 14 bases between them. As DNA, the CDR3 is TGTGCCAGCAGTTTAGCCGGACCTCAGGACTACGAGCAGTACTTC. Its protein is CASSLAGPQDYEQYF.

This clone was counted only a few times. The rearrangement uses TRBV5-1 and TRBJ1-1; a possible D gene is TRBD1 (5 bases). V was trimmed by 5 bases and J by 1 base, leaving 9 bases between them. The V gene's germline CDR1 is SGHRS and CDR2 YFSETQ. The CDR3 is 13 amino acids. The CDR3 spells CASSVGANTEAFF. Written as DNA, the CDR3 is TGCGCCAGCAGTGTCGGGGCGAACACTGAAGCTTTCTTT.

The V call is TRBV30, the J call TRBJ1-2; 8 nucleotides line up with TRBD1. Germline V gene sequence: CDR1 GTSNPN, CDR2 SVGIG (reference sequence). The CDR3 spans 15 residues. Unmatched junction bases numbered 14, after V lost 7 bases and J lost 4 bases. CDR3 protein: CALDPRRQGSYGYTF. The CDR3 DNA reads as TGTGCCTTGGACCCACGACGACAGGGGAGCTATGGCTACACCTTC.

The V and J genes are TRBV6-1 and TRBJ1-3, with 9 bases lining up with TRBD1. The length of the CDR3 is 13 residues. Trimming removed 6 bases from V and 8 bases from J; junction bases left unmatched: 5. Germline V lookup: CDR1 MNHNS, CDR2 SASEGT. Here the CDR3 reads CASREQGAYTIYF. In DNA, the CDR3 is TGTGCCAGCAGAGAACAGGGGGCATACACCATATATTTT.

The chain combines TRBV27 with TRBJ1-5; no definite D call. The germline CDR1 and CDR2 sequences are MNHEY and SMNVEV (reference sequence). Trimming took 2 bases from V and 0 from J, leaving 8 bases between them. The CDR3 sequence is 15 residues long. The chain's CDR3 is CASSLSQNSNQPQHF. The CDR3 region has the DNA TGTGCCAGCAGTTTAAGTCAGAATAGCAATCAGCCCCAGCATTTT.

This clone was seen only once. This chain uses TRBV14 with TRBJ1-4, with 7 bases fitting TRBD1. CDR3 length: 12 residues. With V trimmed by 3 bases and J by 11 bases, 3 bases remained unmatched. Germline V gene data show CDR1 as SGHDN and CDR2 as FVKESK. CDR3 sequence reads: CASSQSGGKLFF. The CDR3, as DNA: TGTGCCAGCAGCCAGTCAGGGGGTAAACTGTTTTTT.

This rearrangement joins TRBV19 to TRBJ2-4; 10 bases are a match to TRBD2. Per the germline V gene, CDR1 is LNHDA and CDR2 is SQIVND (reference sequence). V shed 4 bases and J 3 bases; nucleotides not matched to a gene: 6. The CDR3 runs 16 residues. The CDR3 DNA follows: TGTGCCAGTAGTACGACTAGCGGGTACGGCAAAAACATTCAGTACTTC. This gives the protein CASSTTSGYGKNIQYF.

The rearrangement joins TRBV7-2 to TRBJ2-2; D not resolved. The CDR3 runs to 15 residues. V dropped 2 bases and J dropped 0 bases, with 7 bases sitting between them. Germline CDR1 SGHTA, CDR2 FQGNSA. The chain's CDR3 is CASSLYVANTGELFF. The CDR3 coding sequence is TGTGCCAGCAGCTTATATGTCGCGAACACCGGGGAGCTGTTTTTT.

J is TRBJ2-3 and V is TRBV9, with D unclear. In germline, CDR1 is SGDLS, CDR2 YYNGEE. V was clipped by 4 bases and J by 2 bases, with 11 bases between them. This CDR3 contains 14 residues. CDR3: CASSRQVFTDTQYF. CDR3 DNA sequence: TGTGCCAGCAGCAGGCAGGTTTTCACAGATACGCAGTATTTT.

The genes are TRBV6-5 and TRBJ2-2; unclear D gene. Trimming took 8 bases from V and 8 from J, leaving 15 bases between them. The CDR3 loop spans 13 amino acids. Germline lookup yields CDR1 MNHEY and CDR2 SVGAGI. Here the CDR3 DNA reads TGTGCCAGCGGTCGGTCTTCGTTGGGGGAGCTGTTTTTT. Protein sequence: CASGRSSLGELFF.

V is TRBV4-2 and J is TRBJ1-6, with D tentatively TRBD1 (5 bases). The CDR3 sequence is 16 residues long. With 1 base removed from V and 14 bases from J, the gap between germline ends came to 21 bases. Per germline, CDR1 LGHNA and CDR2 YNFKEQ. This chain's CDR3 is CASSQASSGPLSTLHF. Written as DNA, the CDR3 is TGTGCCAGCAGCCAAGCTAGCTCGGGACCGTTGTCAACCCTCCACTTT.

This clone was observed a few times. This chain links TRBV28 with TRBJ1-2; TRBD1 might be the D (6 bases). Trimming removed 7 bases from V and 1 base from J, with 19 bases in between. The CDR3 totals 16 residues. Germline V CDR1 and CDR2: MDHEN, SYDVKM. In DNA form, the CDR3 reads TGTGCCAGCATAACCCGAACAGGGTTTATTAACTATGGCTACACCTTC. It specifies CASITRTGFINYGYTF.

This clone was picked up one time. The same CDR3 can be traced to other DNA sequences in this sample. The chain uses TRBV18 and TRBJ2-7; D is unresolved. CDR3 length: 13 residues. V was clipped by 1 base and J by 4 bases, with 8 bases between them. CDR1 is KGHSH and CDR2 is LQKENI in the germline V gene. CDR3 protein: CASSPLPGYEQYF. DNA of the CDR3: TGTGCCAGCTCACCACTCCCCGGGTACGAGCAGTACTTC.

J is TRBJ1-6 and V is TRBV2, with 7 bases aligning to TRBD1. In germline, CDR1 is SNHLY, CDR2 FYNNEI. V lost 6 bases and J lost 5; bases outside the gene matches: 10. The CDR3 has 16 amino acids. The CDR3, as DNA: TGTGCCAGCAGGACGACAGGGAGGGCCGATAATTCACCCCTCCACTTT. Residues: CASRTTGRADNSPLHF.